These T cell receptor beta chains were read from a single sample in a study of regulatory T cells in long-lasting Graves disease. Each CDR3 protein is one row after TCRdb ran MiXCR on the multiplex PCR reads. The top ten hold 16% of the sample, which has 350,000 to 550,000 distinct CDR3 sequences, more than 13% seen once. Another study also made use of these data, one on T cells in Graves' hyperthyroidism and ophthalmopathy.

This sample comprised peripheral blood mononuclear cells (PBMCs), obtained at new diagnosis, from a patient treated with antithyroid drugs. Receptor source: a woman aged 25 to 39 with Graves disease. CDR3s include the opening cysteine and the closing phenylalanine or tryptophan. The order of the fields is J gene, V gene, D gene, clone size, CDR3 protein, CDR3 DNA. D genes are given only for firm matches. For some rows the clone size is stated as once, few or many, or as a class when expanded; others skip it.

>TRBJ2-7|TRBV19|TRBD1|many
CASSLTGATSYEQYF
TGTGCCAGTAGTCTGACAGGGGCGACGTCCTACGAGCAGTACTTC
>TRBJ2-1|TRBV5-1|TRBD2|many
CASSFTWTSGRIEQFF
TGCGCCAGCAGCTTTACCTGGACTAGCGGGAGAATTGAGCAGTTCTTC
>TRBJ1-1|TRBV4-1|-|few
CASSQDRVLSEAFF
TGCGCCAGCAGCCAAGATCGGGTGTTGTCTGAAGCTTTCTTT
>TRBJ1-4|TRBV3-1|TRBD1|many
CASSHSDRGAREKLFF
TGTGCCAGCAGCCATTCCGACAGGGGCGCACGGGAAAAACTGTTTTTT
>TRBJ2-1|TRBV12-3/TRBV12-4|TRBD2|many
CASSFGGDEQFF
TGTGCCAGCAGTTTCGGGGGGGATGAGCAGTTCTTC
>TRBJ1-2|TRBV24-1|TRBD1|few
CATSDPGGAYGHTF
TGTGCCACCAGTGACCCAGGGGGCGCGTATGGCCACACCTTC
>TRBJ1-5|TRBV30|-|few
CACQTLNQPQHF
TGTGCCTGCCAAACACTCAATCAGCCCCAGCATTTT
>TRBJ1-4|TRBV7-3|-|few
CASSLRRAGDGEKLFF
TGTGCCAGCAGCTTAAGGCGCGCGGGGGACGGTGAAAAACTGTTTTTT
>TRBJ2-3|TRBV30|TRBD1|-
CAWSVQGDMQYF
TGTGCCTGGAGTGTACAGGGGGATATGCAGTATTTT
>TRBJ2-3|TRBV18|-|many
CASSPDSGTDTQYF
TGTGCCAGCTCACCAGATAGCGGCACAGATACGCAGTATTTT
>TRBJ2-7|TRBV7-2|-|many
CASSLESDWGAYEQYF
TGTGCCAGCAGCTTAGAGTCGGATTGGGGAGCCTACGAGCAGTACTTC
>TRBJ1-1|TRBV4-1|-|many
CASSLMGGEAFF
TGCGCCAGCAGCCTTATGGGGGGTGAAGCTTTCTTT
>TRBJ2-7|TRBV3-1|TRBD2|many
CASSQGLSSGSYEQYF
TGTGCCAGCAGCCAAGGCTTATCTAGCGGTTCCTACGAGCAGTACTTC
>TRBJ2-3|TRBV2|-|many
CARLSRDSTDTQYF
TGTGCCAGGCTGAGCAGGGATTCCACAGATACGCAGTATTTT
>TRBJ2-1|TRBV7-6|-|many
CASSARTTGTSSYNEQFF
TGTGCCAGCAGCGCTAGAACGACAGGAACTAGCTCCTACAATGAGCAGTTCTTC
>TRBJ1-5|TRBV2|-|many
CASSDSGFDQPQHF
TGTGCCAGCAGTGATTCGGGGTTCGATCAGCCCCAGCATTTT
>TRBJ2-3|TRBV13|-|many
CASSLQSDTQYF
TGTGCCAGCAGCTTACAGTCCGATACGCAGTATTTT
>TRBJ1-1|TRBV7-9|-|-
CASSLGHRNTEAFF
TGTGCCAGCAGCCTCGGACATAGGAACACTGAAGCTTTCTTT
>TRBJ2-2|TRBV18|-|-
CASSPFTDNTGELFF
TGTGCCAGCTCACCTTTTACAGACAACACCGGGGAGCTGTTTTTT
>TRBJ2-7|TRBV18|-|-
CASSPTPPGSSYEQYF
TGTGCCAGCTCACCAACCCCCCCGGGATCCTCCTACGAGCAGTACTTC
>TRBJ2-5|TRBV28|-|many
CASTPDPGAAQYF
TGTGCCAGCACCCCAGACCCGGGGGCGGCCCAGTACTTC
>TRBJ1-2|TRBV6-1|TRBD1|few
CASSGQGNGYTF
TGTGCCAGCAGTGGACAGGGTAACGGCTACACCTTC
>TRBJ2-2|TRBV7-8|TRBD1|-
CASSSGQTNGELFF
TGTGCCAGCAGCTCGGGACAGACGAACGGAGAGCTGTTTTTT
>TRBJ2-1|TRBV12-3/TRBV12-4|-|-
CASSLDGPEQFF
TGTGCCAGCAGTTTGGACGGACCGGAGCAGTTCTTC
>TRBJ1-1|TRBV4-1|-|many
CASIGGTEAFF
TGCGCCAGCATTGGGGGCACTGAAGCTTTCTTT
>TRBJ2-1|TRBV3-1|TRBD2|few
CASSSHSGSSYNEQFF
TGTGCCAGCAGCTCCCACAGCGGGAGCTCCTACAATGAGCAGTTCTTC
>TRBJ2-6|TRBV20-1|TRBD1|-
CSARSSGQGLTGANVLTF
TGCAGTGCTCGATCATCCGGACAGGGTTTGACTGGGGCCAACGTCCTGACTTTC
>TRBJ2-7|TRBV12-3/TRBV12-4|-|-
CASIFGSGGVGEQYF
TGTGCCAGTATTTTTGGATCGGGTGGCGTGGGCGAGCAGTACTTC
>TRBJ1-1|TRBV20-1|-|many
CSASVPENTEAFF
TGCAGTGCTAGTGTCCCAGAGAACACTGAAGCTTTCTTT
>TRBJ1-5|TRBV30|-|-
CAWSSDNGSNQPQHF
TGTGCCTGGAGCTCGGACAACGGGAGCAATCAGCCCCAGCATTTT
>TRBJ2-1|TRBV12-3/TRBV12-4|-|many
CASIPGLGYNEQFF
TGTGCCAGCATCCCGGGACTTGGATACAATGAGCAGTTCTTC
>TRBJ1-1|TRBV28|-|-
CASSDTEAFF
TGTGCCAGCAGCGACACTGAAGCTTTCTTT
>TRBJ2-3|TRBV24-1|TRBD2|few
CATSPTPGGVKDTQYF
TGTGCCACCAGTCCGACTCCGGGGGGAGTTAAAGATACGCAGTATTTT
>TRBJ2-3|TRBV12-3/TRBV12-4|TRBD2|-
CASIPTSGGIPDTQYF
TGTGCCAGCATCCCGACTAGCGGGGGGATCCCAGATACGCAGTATTTT
>TRBJ1-5|TRBV7-2|TRBD1|many
CASSEDRGAVQPQHF
TGTGCCAGCAGCGAGGACAGGGGCGCAGTGCAGCCCCAGCATTTT
>TRBJ2-1|TRBV9|-|many
CASSGDGSSYNEQFF
TGTGCCAGCAGCGGGGACGGGAGCTCCTACAATGAGCAGTTCTTC
>TRBJ2-7|TRBV29-1|-|many
CSAQGLSYEQYF
TGCAGCGCCCAGGGACTGTCCTACGAGCAGTACTTC
>TRBJ2-3|TRBV5-1|-|few
CASSFTWEPPTDTQYF
TGCGCCAGCAGCTTCACGTGGGAGCCTCCCACAGATACGCAGTATTTT
>TRBJ2-3|TRBV5-8|-|many
CASSDVIAEATDTQYF
TGTGCCAGCAGCGACGTGATAGCGGAGGCCACAGATACGCAGTATTTT
>TRBJ1-2|TRBV28|-|many
CASSLSGRGYTF
TGTGCCAGCAGTTTATCAGGGAGGGGCTACACCTTC
>TRBJ1-2|TRBV27|-|many
CASSLIGTNYGYTF
TGTGCCAGCAGTCTGATAGGGACCAACTATGGCTACACCTTC
>TRBJ1-2|TRBV28|-|few
CASTPAGGRDYGYTF
TGTGCCAGCACCCCGGCTGGGGGGCGAGACTATGGCTACACCTTC
>TRBJ1-1|TRBV28|-|many
CASSSPSGVNTEAFF
TGTGCCAGCAGTTCCCCTTCCGGCGTGAACACTGAAGCTTTCTTT
>TRBJ2-3|TRBV27|TRBD2|many
CAGLAGTDTQYF
TGTGCCGGACTAGCGGGCACAGATACGCAGTATTTT
>TRBJ2-3|TRBV5-1|TRBD1|many
CASSPGTGWAADTQYF
TGCGCCAGCAGCCCGGGGACAGGATGGGCGGCGGATACGCAGTATTTT
>TRBJ1-1|TRBV9|-|many
CASSVVGKGHTEAFF
TGTGCCAGCAGCGTAGTGGGCAAAGGGCACACTGAAGCTTTCTTT
>TRBJ2-7|TRBV7-2|-|many
CASSSGTVTYEQYF
TGTGCCAGCAGCTCCGGGACTGTTACCTACGAGCAGTACTTC
>TRBJ1-6|TRBV12-3/TRBV12-4|-|-
CASTPRQDYNSPLHF
TGTGCCAGCACCCCGAGACAGGATTATAATTCACCCCTCCACTTT
>TRBJ1-5|TRBV7-9|-|few
CASSAIDGQPQHF
TGTGCCAGCAGCGCGATCGACGGGCAGCCCCAGCATTTT
>TRBJ1-3|TRBV12-3/TRBV12-4|-|many
CATQTGRSGNTIYF
TGTGCCACCCAGACTGGCCGCAGTGGAAACACCATATATTTT
>TRBJ2-1|TRBV12-3/TRBV12-4|TRBD1|many
CASSSGTGLGNEQFF
TGTGCCAGCAGTTCCGGGACAGGGCTAGGCAATGAGCAGTTCTTC
>TRBJ2-7|TRBV20-1|-|many
CSARDRRQYPYEQYF
TGCAGTGCTAGAGACCGCCGTCAGTATCCCTACGAGCAGTACTTC
>TRBJ1-3|TRBV13|-|many
CASSFPGAGNTIYF
TGTGCCAGCAGCTTCCCCGGGGCTGGAAACACCATATATTTT
>TRBJ1-1|TRBV24-1|-|few
CATSDFMNTEAFF
TGTGCCACCAGTGATTTTATGAACACTGAAGCTTTCTTT